The present entry profiles one T cell receptor beta chain with its context. Its antigen remains unknown. V trimming: 4 bases; J trimming: 1 base; junction bases outside the gene matches: 4. Germline CDR1 and CDR2: SGDLS and YYNGEE. The CDR3 length is 14 residues. The data derive from a study of T cell responses to AZD1222 COVID-19 vaccine. General study points: Clonal diversity may have been underestimated in mostly white British donors. Mapped onto spike, vaccine-associated CD4 TCRs spanned it and were dominant at 160-218 and 743-854.

Profiled with immunoSEQ multiplex PCR; TCRdb holds only in-frame clones, not every one. The sample has 95,000 to 100,000 clones, around 87% seen once. The study pooled second doses at about 4 or about 12 weeks. The chain employs TRBV9 and TRBJ2-7, with 8 bases aligning to TRBD2. This material consisted of peripheral blood, taken 28 days after the second AZD1222 dose. This receptor was obtained from an adult who received the AZD1222 COVID-19 vaccine. The CDR3: CASSTTSGSYEQYF. DNA for the CDR3: TGTGCCAGCAGCACTACTAGCGGTTCCTACGAGCAGTACTTC.